Described below is a single TCR beta chain sequence and its context. The target antigen is unknown. TCRdb independently ran MiXCR on the reads; one entry per CDR3 protein. The sample has around 900,000 distinct CDR3 sequences; roughly 30% are singletons. This entry is derived from a study of T cell repertoires in cytomegalovirus infection. Study-level information: Recently identified HLA-C-restricted and well-studied HLA-B-restricted CMV epitopes were used. Indications came from public TCR beta signatures; they pointed to CMV infection and to a matching HLA type.

Overall study results and limits: The study found HLA-C-restricted CMV-specific TCR beta clonotypes dominating the ex vivo response.

CDR1 is SGHVS, CDR2 FNYEAQ, per germline. The CDR3 has 15 amino acids. Trimming removed 1 base from V and 5 bases from J, with 14 bases in between. The sequencing used cultured CD8+ T cells from PBMCs, collected from culture after CMV antigen stimulation. J is TRBJ2-5 and V is TRBV7-6; a weak D match, TRBD2 (6 bases). The receptor comes from a human donor in good health (CMV status not recorded). Some clones in this sample may be carry-over from other donors' samples. The DNA for the CDR3 is TGTGCCAGCAGCTTAGGTCCCGGGACTGTGGAGACCCAGTACTTC. It specifies CASSLGPGTVETQYF.